This T cell receptor (beta chain) was identified in a study of T-cell reconstitution after alpha-beta-depleted transplantation in children. The CDR3 has 16 amino acids. V gave up 2 bases and J gave up 6 bases; unmatched junction bases: 6. The germline gives CDR1 MNHEY, CDR2 SVGAGI. Unique molecular identifiers were incorporated into the prepared TCRbeta library. TCRdb re-analysed the PCR reads in MiXCR, keeping a single row per CDR3 protein. The sample has around 230,000 distinct CDR3 sequences; approximately 15% are singletons. The genes are TRBV6-5 and TRBJ2-1; TRBD2 agrees at 11 bases. This TCR came from a male patient aged 2 to 9 who had a stem cell transplant for acute lymphoblastic leukemia, so the T cells may come from the graft donor. The sample in question was PBMCs, mostly from graft donor cells, obtained 360 days after TCRalphabeta/CD19-depleted stem cell transplant. The CDR3 bases are TGTGCCAGCAGTTACCACAAACTAGCGGGAGTCAATGAGCAGTTCTTC. Protein product: CASSYHKLAGVNEQFF.